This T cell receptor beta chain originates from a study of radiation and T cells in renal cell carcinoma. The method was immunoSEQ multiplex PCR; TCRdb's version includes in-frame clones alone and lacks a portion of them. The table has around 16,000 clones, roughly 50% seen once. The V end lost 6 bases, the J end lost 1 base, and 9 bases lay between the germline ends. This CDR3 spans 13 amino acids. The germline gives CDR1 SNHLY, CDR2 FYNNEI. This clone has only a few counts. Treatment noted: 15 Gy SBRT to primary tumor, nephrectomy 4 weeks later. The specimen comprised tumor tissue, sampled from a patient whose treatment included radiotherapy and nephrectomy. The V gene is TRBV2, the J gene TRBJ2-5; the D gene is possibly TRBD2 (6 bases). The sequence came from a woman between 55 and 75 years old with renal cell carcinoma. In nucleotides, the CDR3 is TGTGCCAGCAGACTAGCAATCCAAGAGACCCAGTACTTC. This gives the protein CASRLAIQETQYF.